The 10 T cell receptor beta chains listed next were all sequenced from one sample in a study of control samples from healthy donors and cancer patients. Some clones are missing from TCRdb's copy, which holds only in-frame ones; the method was immunoSEQ multiplex PCR. The data contain around 100,000 clones, around 89% of them singletons. The specimen was blood. The receptors originated from a man aged 25 to 40 in good health.

This chain connects TRBV21-1 to TRBJ1-2. TRBV21-1 is marked as a pseudogene. The CDR3 is made up of 12 amino acids. CDR3 bases: TGTGCCAGCAGCAACAGGACCGGGGGCTACACCTTC. It yields the protein CASSNRTGGYTF.

The V and J genes are TRBV25-1 and TRBJ1-1; no clear D. This CDR3 region has 13 residues. V shed 2 bases and J shed 7 bases, with 11 bases lying between them. Germline loops: CDR1 MGHDK, CDR2 SYGVNS. CDR3 protein: CASSEAGSLEAFF. In DNA, the CDR3 is TGTGCCAGCAGTGAAGCGGGGTCTCTTGAAGCTTTCTTT.

This rearrangement joins TRBV7-9 to TRBJ2-3; D gene uncertain. Germline assignment: CDR1 SEHNR and CDR2 FQNEAQ (reference sequence). V lost 3 bases to trimming and J lost 1 base, with 20 bases between them. The CDR3 covers 18 residues. The CDR3 coding sequence is TGTGCCAGCAGCTTCCTCCCCGTCCGAGGCGGACGCACAGATACGCAGTATTTT. Its translation: CASSFLPVRGGRTDTQYF. Together with reference TRBV7-9 and TRBJ2-3, the CDR3 gives the full variable domain: DTGVSQNPRHKITKRGQNVTFRCDPISEHNRLYWYRQTLGQGPEFLTYFQNEAQLEKSRLLSDRFSAERPKGSFSTLEIQRTEQGDSAMYLCASSFLPVRGGRTDTQYFGPGTRLTVL.

The rearrangement links TRBV9 to TRBJ1-2, with unresolved D. The CDR3 has 14 amino acids. Germline V lookup: CDR1 SGDLS, CDR2 YYNGEE. V lost 0 bases and J 2 bases, leaving 8 bases between the germline ends. CDR3 nucleotide sequence: TGTGCCAGCAGCGTAGATGGCACCAACTATGGCTACACCTTC. Protein: CASSVDGTNYGYTF.

The chain is built from TRBV6-2 or TRBV6-3 and TRBJ2-2, with TRBD1 identical over 7 bases. Trimming at V came to 4 bases and at J to 6 bases, leaving 5 bases not matched to a gene. CDR1 and CDR2 from the germline V gene are MNHEY and SVGEGT. The CDR3 sequence is 14 residues long. Here the CDR3 reads CASSSPTGAGELFF. The CDR3 region has the DNA TGTGCCAGCAGTTCCCCTACAGGGGCCGGGGAGCTGTTTTTT.

This clone was observed a single time. The chain employs TRBV24-1 and TRBJ2-5; D unclear. This CDR3 has 15 residues. CDR1 is KGHDR, CDR2 SFDVKD, per germline. V lost 4 bases to trimming and J lost 0 bases, with 11 bases between them. The CDR3 coding sequence is TGTGCCACCAGTGACGAACAGAGTTACCAAGAGACCCAGTACTTC. Residues: CATSDEQSYQETQYF.

CDR3 residues: CASSPRFDTQYF. The CDR3 DNA is TGTGCCAGCAGCCCAAGGTTCGATACGCAGTATTTT. The chain carries TRBV5-4 and TRBJ2-3; D gene unclear. This CDR3 is 12 amino acids long. V lost 4 bases, J lost 6 bases, and 9 bases lay in between. Germline CDR1 SGHNT, CDR2 YYREEE (reference sequence).

The chain carries TRBV19 and TRBJ1-5; no clear D gene. Germline V gives CDR1 LNHDA, CDR2 SQIVND (reference sequence). This CDR3 has 16 amino acids. V gave up 1 base and J gave up 6 bases, with 16 bases separating them. The CDR3: CASSIALALMVQPQHF. For the CDR3, the DNA is TGTGCCAGTAGTATAGCACTCGCCCTAATGGTTCAGCCCCAGCATTTT.

The V and J genes are TRBV7-2 and TRBJ2-3; D unclear. V lost 1 base to trimming and J lost 10 bases, with 9 bases between them. This CDR3 region has 12 residues. Germline V gene sequence: CDR1 SGHTA, CDR2 FQGNSA. CDR3 DNA: TGTGCCAGCAGCTTAGGTGTGTGGGCGCAGTATTTT. Amino acids: CASSLGVWAQYF.

J is TRBJ2-3 and V is TRBV28, with 8 nucleotides matching TRBD1. This CDR3 has 15 amino acids. CDR1 is MDHEN and CDR2 is SYDVKM in the germline V gene. V shed 3 bases, J shed 3 bases, and the junction held 5 bases outside the gene matches. In DNA, the CDR3 is TGTGCCAGCAGTTTCCGAAGACAGGGGACAGATACGCAGTATTTT. Translated, it gives CASSFRRQGTDTQYF.